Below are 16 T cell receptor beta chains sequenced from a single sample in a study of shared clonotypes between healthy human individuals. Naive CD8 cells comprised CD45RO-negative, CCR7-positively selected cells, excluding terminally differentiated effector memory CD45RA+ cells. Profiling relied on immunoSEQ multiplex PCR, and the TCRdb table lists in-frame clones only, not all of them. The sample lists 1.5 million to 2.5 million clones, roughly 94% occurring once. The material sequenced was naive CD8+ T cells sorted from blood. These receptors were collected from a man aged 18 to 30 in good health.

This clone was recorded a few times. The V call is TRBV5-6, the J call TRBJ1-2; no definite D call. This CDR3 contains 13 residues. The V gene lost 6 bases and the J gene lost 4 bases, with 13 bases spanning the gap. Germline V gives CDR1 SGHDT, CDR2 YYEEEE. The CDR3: CASTSPETYGYTF. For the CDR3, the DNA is TGTGCCAGCACCTCCCCAGAGACCTATGGCTACACCTTC.

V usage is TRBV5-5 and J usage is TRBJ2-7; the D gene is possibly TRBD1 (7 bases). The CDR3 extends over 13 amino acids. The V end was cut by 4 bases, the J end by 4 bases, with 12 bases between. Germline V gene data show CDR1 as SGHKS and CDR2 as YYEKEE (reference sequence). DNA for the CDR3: TGTGCCAGCAGCACATCAGGGGGGTACGAGCAGTACTTC. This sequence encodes CASSTSGGYEQYF.

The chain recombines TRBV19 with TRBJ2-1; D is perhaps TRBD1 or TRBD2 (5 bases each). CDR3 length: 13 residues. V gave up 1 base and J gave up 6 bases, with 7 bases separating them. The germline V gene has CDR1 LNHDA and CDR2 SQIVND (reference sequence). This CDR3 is CASSIAGTNEQFF. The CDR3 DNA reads TGTGCCAGTAGTATAGCGGGGACCAATGAGCAGTTCTTC.

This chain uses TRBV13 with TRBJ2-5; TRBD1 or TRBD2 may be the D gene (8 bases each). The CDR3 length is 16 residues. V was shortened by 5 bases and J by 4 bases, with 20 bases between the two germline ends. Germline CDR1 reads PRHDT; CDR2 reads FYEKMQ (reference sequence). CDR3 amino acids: CASSPRGRGAGETQYF. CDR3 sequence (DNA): TGTGCCAGCAGCCCCAGGGGGCGGGGGGCCGGAGAGACCCAGTACTTC.

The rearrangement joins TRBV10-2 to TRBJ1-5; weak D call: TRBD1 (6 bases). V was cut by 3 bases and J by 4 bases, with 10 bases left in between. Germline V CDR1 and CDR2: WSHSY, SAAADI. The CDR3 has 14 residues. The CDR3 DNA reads TGCGCCAGCAGTGAAGGGGGGCCGAATCAGCCCCAGCATTTT. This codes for CASSEGGPNQPQHF.

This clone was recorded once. CDR3 sequence (DNA): TGCGCCAGCAGCCGGGACACCAACAATGAGCAGTTCTTC. Translated: CASSRDTNNEQFF. V and J are TRBV10-2 and TRBJ2-1; D perhaps matches TRBD1 (6 bases). The germline V and J ends were trimmed by 6 bases and 5 bases, with 11 bases remaining between them. Germline CDR1 is WSHSY and CDR2 is SAAADI. The CDR3 sequence is 13 residues long.

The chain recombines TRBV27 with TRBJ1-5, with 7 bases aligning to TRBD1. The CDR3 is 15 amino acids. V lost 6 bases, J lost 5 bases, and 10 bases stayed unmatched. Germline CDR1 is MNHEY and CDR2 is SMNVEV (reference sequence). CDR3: CASSPFRDSYQPQHF. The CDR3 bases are TGTGCCAGCAGCCCTTTCCGGGACAGCTATCAGCCCCAGCATTTT.

This CDR3 reads CASSEDRDAYEQYF. CDR3 DNA: TGCGCCAGCAGTGAAGACAGGGACGCCTACGAGCAGTACTTC. The V call is TRBV10-1, the J call TRBJ2-7; 7 nucleotides line up with TRBD1. J was trimmed by 2 bases and V by 3 bases; bases with no gene match: 4. The length of the CDR3 is 14 residues. CDR1 is WNHNN and CDR2 is SYGVQD in the germline V gene (reference sequence).

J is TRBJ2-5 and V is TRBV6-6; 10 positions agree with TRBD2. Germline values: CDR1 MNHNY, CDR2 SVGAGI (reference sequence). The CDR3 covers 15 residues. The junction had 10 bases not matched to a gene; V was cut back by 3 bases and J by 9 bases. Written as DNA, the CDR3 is TGTGCCAGCAGTTATGAGGCTAGCGGGAGAGCGGCCCAGTACTTC. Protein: CASSYEASGRAAQYF.

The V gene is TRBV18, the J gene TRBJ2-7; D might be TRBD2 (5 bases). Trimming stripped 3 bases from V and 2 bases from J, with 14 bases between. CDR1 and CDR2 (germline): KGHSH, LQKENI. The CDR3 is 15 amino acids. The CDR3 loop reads CASSPTVEGPYEQYF. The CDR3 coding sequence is TGTGCCAGCTCACCCACGGTAGAGGGCCCCTACGAGCAGTACTTC.

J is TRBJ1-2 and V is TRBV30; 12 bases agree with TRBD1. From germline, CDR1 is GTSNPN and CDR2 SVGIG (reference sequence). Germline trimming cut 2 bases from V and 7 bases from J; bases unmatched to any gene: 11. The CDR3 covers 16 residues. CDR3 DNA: TGTGCCTGGAGTCCGCCCGGGACAGGGGGCGTATTTGGCTACACCTTC. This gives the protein CAWSPPGTGGVFGYTF.

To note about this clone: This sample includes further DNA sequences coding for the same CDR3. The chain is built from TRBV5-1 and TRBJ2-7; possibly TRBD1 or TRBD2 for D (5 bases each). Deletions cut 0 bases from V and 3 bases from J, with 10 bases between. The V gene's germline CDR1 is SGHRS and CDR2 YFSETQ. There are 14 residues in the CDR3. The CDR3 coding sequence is TGCGCCAGCAGCTTGGCAGCGGACAACTACGAGCAGTACTTC. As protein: CASSLAADNYEQYF.

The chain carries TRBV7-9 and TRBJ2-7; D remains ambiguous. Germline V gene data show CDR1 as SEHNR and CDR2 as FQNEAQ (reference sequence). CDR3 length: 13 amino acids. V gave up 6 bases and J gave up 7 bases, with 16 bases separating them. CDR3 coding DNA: TGTGCCAGCAGTTCGGGCCCCTTATTTGAGCAGTACTTC. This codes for CASSSGPLFEQYF.

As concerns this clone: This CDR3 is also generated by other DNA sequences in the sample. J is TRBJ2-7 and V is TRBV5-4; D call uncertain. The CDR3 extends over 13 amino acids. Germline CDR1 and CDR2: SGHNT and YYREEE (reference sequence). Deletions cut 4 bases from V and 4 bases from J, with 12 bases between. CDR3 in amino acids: CASSHGPSYEQYF. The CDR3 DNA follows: TGTGCCAGCAGCCACGGACCGTCTTACGAGCAGTACTTC.

The CDR3 loop reads CASSYSGTVNTEAFF. DNA for the CDR3: TGTGCCAGCAGTTACTCTGGGACGGTGAACACTGAAGCTTTCTTT. This sequence joins TRBV6-6 and TRBJ1-1; D perhaps matches TRBD1 (5 bases). Germline values: CDR1 MNHNY, CDR2 SVGAGI (reference sequence). CDR3 size: 15 residues. V was clipped by 0 bases and J by 0 bases, with 8 bases between them.

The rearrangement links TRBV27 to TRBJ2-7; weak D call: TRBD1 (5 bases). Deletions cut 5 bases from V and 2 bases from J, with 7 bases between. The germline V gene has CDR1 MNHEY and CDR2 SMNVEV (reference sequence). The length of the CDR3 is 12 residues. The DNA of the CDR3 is TGTGCCAGCAGTCCGACAGCCTACGAGCAGTACTTC. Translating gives CASSPTAYEQYF.